This record looks at one TCR beta chain sequence and its context. Per the authors' pipeline: Cell counts per sample came from amplifying reference gene primers. Produced via immunoSEQ multiplex PCR; TCRdb's table is partial and in-frame only. V and J calls and clone size are given by that table; D and trimming were obtained from the DNA. The sample contains 150,000 to 200,000 clones, about three quarters of which appear only once. This sample was included in a study of blood T cell repertoires in COVID-19. The germline V and J ends were trimmed by 1 base and 0 bases, with 11 bases remaining between them. Germline-derived CDR1 and CDR2 are LNHDA and SQIVND (reference sequence). This CDR3 has 16 residues.

This clonotype was sampled from a woman between 70 and 85 years old with acute or convalescent COVID-19. Specimen: peripheral blood. This rearrangement joins TRBV19 to TRBJ2-3, with a weak D call TRBD1 (6 bases). CDR3 bases: TGTGCCAGTAGTATAGGAGGACAGATTAGCACAGATACGCAGTATTTT. It specifies CASSIGGQISTDTQYF. Looking up the rest from reference TRBV19 and TRBJ2-3 gives the full variable domain: DGGITQSPKYLFRKEGQNVTLSCEQNLNHDAMYWYRQDPGQGLRLIYYSQIVNDFQKGDIAEGYSVSREKKESFPLTVTSAQKNPTAFYLCASSIGGQISTDTQYFGPGTRLTVL.